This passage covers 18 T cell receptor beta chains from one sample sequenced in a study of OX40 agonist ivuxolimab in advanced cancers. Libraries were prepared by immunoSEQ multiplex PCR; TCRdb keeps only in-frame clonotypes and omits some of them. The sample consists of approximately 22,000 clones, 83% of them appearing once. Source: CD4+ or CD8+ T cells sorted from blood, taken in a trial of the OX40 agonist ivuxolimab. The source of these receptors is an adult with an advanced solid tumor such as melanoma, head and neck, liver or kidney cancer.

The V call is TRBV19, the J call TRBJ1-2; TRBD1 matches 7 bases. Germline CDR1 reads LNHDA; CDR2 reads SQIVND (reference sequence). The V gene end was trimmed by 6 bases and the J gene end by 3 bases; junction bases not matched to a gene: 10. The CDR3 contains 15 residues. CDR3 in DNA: TGTGCCAGTAGAACGGGACTCCAGGGGGACTATGGCTACACCTTC. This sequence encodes CASRTGLQGDYGYTF.

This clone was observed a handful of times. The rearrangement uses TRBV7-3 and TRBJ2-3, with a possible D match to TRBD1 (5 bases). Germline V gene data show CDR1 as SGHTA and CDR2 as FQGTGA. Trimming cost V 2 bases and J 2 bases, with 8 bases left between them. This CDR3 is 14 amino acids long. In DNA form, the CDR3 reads TGTGCCAGCAGCTTAGTAGGGGTCACAGATACGCAGTATTTT. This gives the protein CASSLVGVTDTQYF.

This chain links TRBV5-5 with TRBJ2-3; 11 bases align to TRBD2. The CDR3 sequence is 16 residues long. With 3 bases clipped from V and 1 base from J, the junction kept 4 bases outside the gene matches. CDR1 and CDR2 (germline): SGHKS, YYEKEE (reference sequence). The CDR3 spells CASSSPSGGRTDTQYF. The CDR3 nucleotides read TGTGCCAGCAGCTCTCCTAGCGGGGGGCGCACAGATACGCAGTATTTT.

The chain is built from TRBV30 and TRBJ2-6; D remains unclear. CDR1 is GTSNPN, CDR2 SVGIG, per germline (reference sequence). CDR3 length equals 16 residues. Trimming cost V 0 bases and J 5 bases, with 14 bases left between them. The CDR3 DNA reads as TGTGCCTGGAGTGTACCGCGACGTTCCAGGGCCAACGTCCTGACTTTC. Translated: CAWSVPRRSRANVLTF.

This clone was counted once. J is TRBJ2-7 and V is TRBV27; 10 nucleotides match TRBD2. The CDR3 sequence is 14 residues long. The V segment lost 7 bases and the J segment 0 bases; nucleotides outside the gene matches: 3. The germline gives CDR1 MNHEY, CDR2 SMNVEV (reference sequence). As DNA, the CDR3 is TGTGCCAGCAAACTAGCGGGGAGCTCCTACGAGCAGTACTTC. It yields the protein CASKLAGSSYEQYF.

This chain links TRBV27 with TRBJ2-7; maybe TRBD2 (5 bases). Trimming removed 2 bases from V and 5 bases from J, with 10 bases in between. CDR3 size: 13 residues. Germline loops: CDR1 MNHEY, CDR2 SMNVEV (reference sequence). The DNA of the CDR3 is TGTGCCAGCAGTTTAACCCCGGGGAACGAGCAGTACTTC. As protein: CASSLTPGNEQYF.

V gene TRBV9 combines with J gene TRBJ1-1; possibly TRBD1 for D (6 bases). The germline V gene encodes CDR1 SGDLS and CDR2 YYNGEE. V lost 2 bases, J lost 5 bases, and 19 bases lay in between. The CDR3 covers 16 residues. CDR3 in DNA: TGTGCCAGCAGCGTGGCGGGGGGCTCGGTCTTAACTGAAGCTTTCTTT. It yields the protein CASSVAGGSVLTEAFF. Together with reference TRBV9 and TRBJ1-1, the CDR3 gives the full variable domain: DSGVTQTPKHLITATGQRVTLRCSPRSGDLSVYWYQQSLDQGLQFLIQYYNGEERAKGNILERFSAQQFPDLHSELNLSSLELGDSALYFCASSVAGGSVLTEAFFGQGTRLTVV.

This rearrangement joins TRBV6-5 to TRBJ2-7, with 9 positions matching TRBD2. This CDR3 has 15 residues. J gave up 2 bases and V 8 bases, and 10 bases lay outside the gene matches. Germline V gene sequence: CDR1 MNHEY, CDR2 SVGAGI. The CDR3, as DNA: TGTGCCAGCGGCCCTAGCGGGACACACACCTACGAGCAGTACTTC. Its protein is CASGPSGTHTYEQYF.

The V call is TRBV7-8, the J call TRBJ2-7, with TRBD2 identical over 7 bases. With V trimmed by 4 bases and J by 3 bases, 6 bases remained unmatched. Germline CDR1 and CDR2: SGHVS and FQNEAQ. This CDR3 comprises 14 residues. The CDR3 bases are TGTGCCAGCAGCTCAGGGCAGCGGGGCTACGAGCAGTACTTC. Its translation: CASSSGQRGYEQYF.

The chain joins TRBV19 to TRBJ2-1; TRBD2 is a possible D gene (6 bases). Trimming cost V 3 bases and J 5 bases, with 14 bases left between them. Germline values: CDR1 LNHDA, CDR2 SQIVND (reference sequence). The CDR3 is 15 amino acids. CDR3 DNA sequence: TGTGCCAGTAGTATGGAGGGGACTCGAAACAATGAGCAGTTCTTC. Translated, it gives CASSMEGTRNNEQFF.

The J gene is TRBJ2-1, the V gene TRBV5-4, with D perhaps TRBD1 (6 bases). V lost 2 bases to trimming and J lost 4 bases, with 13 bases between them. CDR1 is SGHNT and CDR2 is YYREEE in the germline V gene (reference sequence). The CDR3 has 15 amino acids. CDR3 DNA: TGTGCCAGCAGCTTCGTAGCAGGGGATTACAATGAGCAGTTCTTC. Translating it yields CASSFVAGDYNEQFF.

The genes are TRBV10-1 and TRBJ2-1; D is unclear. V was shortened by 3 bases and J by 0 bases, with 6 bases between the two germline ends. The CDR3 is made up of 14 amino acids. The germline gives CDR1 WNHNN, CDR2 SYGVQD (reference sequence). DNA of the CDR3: TGCGCCAGCAGTGACAGGAGCTCCTACAATGAGCAGTTCTTC. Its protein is CASSDRSSYNEQFF.

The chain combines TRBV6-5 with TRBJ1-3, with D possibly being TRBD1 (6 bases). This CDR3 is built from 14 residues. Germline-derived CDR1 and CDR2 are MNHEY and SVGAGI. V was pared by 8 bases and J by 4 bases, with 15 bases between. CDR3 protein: CASSRGAGGNTIYF. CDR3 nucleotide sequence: TGTGCCAGCTCCCGGGGGGCAGGGGGAAACACCATATATTTT.

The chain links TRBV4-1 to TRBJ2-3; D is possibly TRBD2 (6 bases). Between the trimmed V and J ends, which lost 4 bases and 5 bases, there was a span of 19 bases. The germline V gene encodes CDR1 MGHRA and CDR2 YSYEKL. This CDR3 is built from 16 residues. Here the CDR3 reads CASSPRALAAQDTQYF. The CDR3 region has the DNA TGCGCCAGCAGCCCAAGGGCACTAGCAGCACAAGATACGCAGTATTTT.

CDR3 protein: CASSLLFGLNTEAFF. CDR3 sequence (DNA): TGTGCCAGCAGTTTACTGTTTGGCCTGAACACTGAAGCTTTCTTT. This chain joins TRBV28 and TRBJ1-1; D not resolved. The V end lost 2 bases, the J end lost 0 bases, and 10 bases lay between the germline ends. The CDR3 totals 15 residues. Per germline, CDR1 MDHEN and CDR2 SYDVKM.

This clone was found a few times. The CDR3: CASSAPPGTGGRSGELFF. The CDR3, as DNA: TGCGCCAGCAGCGCCCCCCCCGGGACAGGCGGCCGGAGCGGGGAGCTGTTTTTT. The rearrangement uses TRBV5-1 and TRBJ2-2, with 8 nucleotides matching TRBD1. With 4 bases clipped from V and 7 bases from J, the junction kept 18 bases outside the gene matches. The CDR3 covers 18 residues. CDR1 is SGHRS and CDR2 is YFSETQ in the germline V gene.

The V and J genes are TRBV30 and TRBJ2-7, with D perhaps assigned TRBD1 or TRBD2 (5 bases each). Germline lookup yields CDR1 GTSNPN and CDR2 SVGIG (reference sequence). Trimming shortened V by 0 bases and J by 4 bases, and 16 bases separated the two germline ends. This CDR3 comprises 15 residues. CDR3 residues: CAWSVPRGSLYEQYF. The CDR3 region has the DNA TGTGCCTGGAGTGTACCGAGGGGCTCCCTGTACGAGCAGTACTTC.

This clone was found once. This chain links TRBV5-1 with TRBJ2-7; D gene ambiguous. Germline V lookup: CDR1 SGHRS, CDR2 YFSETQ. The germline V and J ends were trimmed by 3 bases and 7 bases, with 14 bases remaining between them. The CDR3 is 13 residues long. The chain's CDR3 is CASSSGGVIEQYF. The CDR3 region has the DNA TGCGCCAGCAGCTCCGGTGGGGTTATTGAGCAGTACTTC.